This T cell receptor beta chain comes out of a study of neurological immune-mediated disorders. Study-wide background: Among the 34 patients with multiple sclerosis, 31 were relapsing-remitting, while 3 were secondary progressive.

Broader study findings: No CDR3 amino acid sequences recurred among expanded clones across subjects, suggesting private repertoires in all groups.

This clonotype appeared many times. Its antigen remains unknown. Sequencing runs each yielded over 170 million TCR-beta sequences from 15-18 subjects. In TCRdb, the 5' RACE reads were re-called with MiXCR into one record per CDR3 protein. The sample yields 60,000 to 80,000 distinct CDR3 sequences, 4% to 6% seen once. Input material: PBMCs. The TCR sequence derives from a woman aged 50 to 60 with multiple sclerosis.

The CDR3 coding sequence is TGTGCCAGCAGCCTCTGGGGGAAGGGCGAGCAGTACGTC. Translated, it gives CASSLWGKGEQYV. This chain joins TRBV5-6 and TRBJ2-7; D might be TRBD1 or TRBD2, each matching 5 bases. CDR3 length: 13 residues. Per the germline V gene, CDR1 is SGHDT and CDR2 is YYEEEE. The ends were cut back, 4 bases at V and 6 bases at J, with 14 bases in the middle.